A few counts support the clone carrying this T cell receptor (beta chain). Trimming removed 5 bases from V and 10 bases from J; junction bases left unmatched: 7. Germline loops: CDR1 SQVTM, CDR2 ANQGSEA. This CDR3 region has 13 residues. This sample is drawn from a study of blood T cells in healthy people across ages. A sample-barcoded 5' primer and a J-beta primer mix were used in a second PCR of roughly 7 to 11 cycles. In TCRdb, the 5' RACE reads were re-called with MiXCR into one record per CDR3 protein. The sample contains roughly 1,000,000 distinct CDR3 sequences, 25% of which appear only once. These records were also assigned to another study, of T cells of mothers and their children. From that paper: Samples were obtained from three healthy Caucasian mothers and their six children. Detection yielded no persistent microchimeric T cell clones.

The sequence was collected from a girl aged 2-9 years in good health. The chain recombines TRBV29-1 with TRBJ1-4; 10 nucleotides match TRBD1. Input material: blood. The CDR3 DNA reads TGCAGCGTTCGTGACAGGGGGCGCGGAAAACTGTTTTTT. The encoded protein is CSVRDRGRGKLFF.